This T cell receptor beta chain was recorded in a study of blood T cell repertoires in COVID-19. Here immunoSEQ multiplex PCR was the method, and the copy in TCRdb shows in-frame clones only, minus some. This sample carries more than 250,000 clones, around 86% of them seen once, and the ten largest clones take 1%. The V end lost 4 bases, the J end lost 1 base, and 7 bases lay between the germline ends. Germline CDR1 reads KGHSH; CDR2 reads LQKENI. The CDR3 length is 14 residues. Sequencing was done on a sample of peripheral blood. The clonotype originates from a man aged 50-59 years with active or convalescent COVID-19. The chain recombines TRBV18 with TRBJ2-2, with D perhaps matching TRBD2 (5 bases). As DNA, the CDR3 is TGTGCCAGCTCACGCGAGGGGAACACCGGGGAGCTGTTTTTT. Translation gives CASSREGNTGELFF.